This record concerns one T cell receptor beta chain sequence. The antigen is undetermined. Each cell subset's genomic DNA was divided evenly among several immunoSEQ plates. Repertoires were generated with immunoSEQ multiplex PCR, while TCRdb's copy carries only in-frame clones and drops some. The sample has 2,500,000 or so clones; 85% to 95% are singletons. The entry originates in a study of shared clonotypes between healthy human individuals. Regarding the study as a whole: Sample collection involved blood only; tissue repertoires are likely different. Rarefaction curves obtained for sorted subsets showed sequencing incomplete despite large depth. Among donors, sharing of clonotypes was expected to be affected by sequencing depth.

The TCR was taken from a man aged 18 to 35 in good health. Some clones in this sample may be carry-over from other donors' samples. The sample consisted of naive CD4+ T cells from PBMCs. Indicated subset: CD45RA+ positively selected.

The CDR3 DNA reads as TGTGCCAGCAGAAAAACCGGGACAGGTCAGCCCCAGCATTTT. As protein: CASRKTGTGQPQHF. This sequence joins TRBV27 and TRBJ1-5, with TRBD1 identical over 8 bases. There are 14 residues in the CDR3. V lost 6 bases, J lost 6 bases, and 7 bases stayed unmatched. Looked up from germline, CDR1 is MNHEY and CDR2 is SMNVEV (reference sequence).